These 12 T cell receptor beta chains were sequenced from one sample in a study of vaccination effects on CD4 cells after COVID-19. The antigens of these receptors remain unknown. Sequencing was preceded by expansion of antigen-specific CD4+ T cells with viral peptide pools in the ViraFEST assay. When around 9 days of culture had elapsed, CD4+ T cells were isolated. Vaccine administered to participants consisted of two doses of either BNT162b2 or mRNA-1273. The method was immunoSEQ multiplex PCR; TCRdb's version includes in-frame clones alone and lacks a portion of them. The profile shows approximately 83,000 clones, 60% to 80% of them singletons. The sample was CD4+ T cells from PBMCs cultured with HCoV-OC43 spike peptides, taken after COVID-19 vaccination. Subset reported: HCoV-OC43 spike overlapping peptide pool stimulation. The receptors shown here come from a human donor who received a COVID-19 vaccine.

The chain uses TRBV24-1 and TRBJ1-5; weak D call: TRBD1 (5 bases). The V gene's germline CDR1 is KGHDR and CDR2 SFDVKD. The ends were cut back, 3 bases at V and 3 bases at J, with 14 bases in the middle. The CDR3 length is 16 residues. In DNA form, the CDR3 reads TGTGCCACCAGTGATCGGCGTCGGGGGATCAATCAGCCCCAGCATTTT. This gives the protein CATSDRRRGINQPQHF.

As DNA, the CDR3 is TGTGCCAGCAGGCCCGGGACAGCCTTATACGAGCAGTACGTC. Protein product: CASRPGTALYEQYV. The V and J genes are TRBV6-5 and TRBJ2-7; 7 bases fit TRBD1. The CDR3 has 14 residues. Looked up from germline, CDR1 is MNHEY and CDR2 is SVGAGI. The junction had 9 bases not matched to a gene; V was cut back by 6 bases and J by 4 bases.

V usage is TRBV21-1 and J usage is TRBJ2-7; TRBD2 was called by the table and not checked on the DNA. TRBV21-1 is assigned pseudogene status. The CDR3 is 13 residues long. CDR3 residues: CASSPGGAYEQYV. In DNA, the CDR3 is TGTGCCAGCAGCCCCGGGGGGGCCTACGAGCAGTACGTC.

This clone has a handful of counts. The rearrangement links TRBV4-3 to TRBJ1-1; TRBD1 might be the D (5 bases). V lost 6 bases to trimming and J lost 4 bases, with 15 bases between them. The CDR3 is made up of 14 amino acids. Germline V CDR1 and CDR2: LGHNA, YSLEER. As DNA, the CDR3 is TGCGCCAGCAGATTAAGGGGTGCCCGCACTGAAGCTTTCTTT. This translates into CASRLRGARTEAFF.

This clone was recorded once. The V and J genes are TRBV5-1 and TRBJ2-7; 10 bases agree with TRBD2. Germline CDR1 reads SGHRS; CDR2 reads YFSETQ. CDR3 length equals 14 residues. The J segment lost 9 bases and the V segment lost 0 bases, leaving 6 bases of the junction unmatched. CDR3 region: CASSLDSGGAGQYV. CDR3 in DNA: TGCGCCAGCAGCTTGGACAGCGGGGGGGCCGGGCAGTACGTC.

This chain links TRBV10-3 with TRBJ1-4; D might be TRBD1 (6 bases). The V gene's germline CDR1 is ENHRY and CDR2 SYGVKD. This CDR3 has 13 amino acids. V was cut by 3 bases and J by 10 bases, with 12 bases left in between. CDR3: CAISDGGAGKLFF. Written as DNA, the CDR3 is TGTGCCATCAGTGACGGGGGCGCGGGAAAACTGTTTTTT.

The table lists this clone with a few counts. The chain recombines TRBV10-1 with TRBJ1-1; TRBD1 might be the D (6 bases). The germline V gene encodes CDR1 WNHNN and CDR2 SYGVQD (reference sequence). The CDR3 has 13 residues. V lost 6 bases, J lost 10 bases, and 18 bases lay in between. This chain's CDR3 is CASRPDRLGGAFF. CDR3 coding DNA: TGCGCCAGCAGGCCGGACAGACTTGGGGGAGCTTTCTTT.

The chain recombines TRBV7-9 with TRBJ1-2; 12 nucleotides agree with TRBD1. CDR1 is SEHNR, CDR2 FQNEAQ, per germline (reference sequence). CDR3 size: 15 residues. Trimming cost V 4 bases and J 3 bases; bases outside gene matches: 3. The CDR3 nucleotides read TGTGCCAGCAGCTCCGGGACAGGGGGCGACTATGGCTACACCTTC. Translated, it gives CASSSGTGGDYGYTF. The full variable domain, in which reference TRBV7-9 and TRBJ1-2 provide the parts outside the CDR3, is DTGVSQNPRHKITKRGQNVTFRCDPISEHNRLYWYRQTLGQGPEFLTYFQNEAQLEKSRLLSDRFSAERPKGSFSTLEIQRTEQGDSAMYLCASSSGTGGDYGYTFGSGTRLTVV.

This rearrangement joins TRBV5-1 to TRBJ1-1; D is ambiguous. The CDR3 consists of 13 residues. Trimming removed 4 bases from V and 2 bases from J, with 9 bases in between. Germline V gene lookup returns CDR1 SGHRS and CDR2 YFSETQ. CDR3 in DNA: TGCGCCAGCAGCATACAGATTAACACTGAAGCTTTCTTT. Its translation is CASSIQINTEAFF.

The chain has TRBV28 and TRBJ2-5, with TRBD1 as a possible D gene (6 bases). The germline V gene encodes CDR1 MDHEN and CDR2 SYDVKM. This CDR3 is built from 14 residues. With 5 bases removed from V and 2 bases from J, the gap between germline ends came to 12 bases. CDR3: CASSPRDRQETQYF. CDR3 DNA sequence: TGTGCCAGCAGTCCCCGCGACAGGCAAGAGACCCAGTACTTC.

The rearrangement uses TRBV24-1 and TRBJ2-3; the match to TRBD2 covers 7 bases. The germline V gene encodes CDR1 KGHDR and CDR2 SFDVKD. J lost 3 bases, V lost 3 bases, and 11 bases had no gene match. The length of the CDR3 is 17 residues. CDR3 region: CATSDPLGLAETDTQYF. CDR3 nucleotide sequence: TGTGCCACCAGTGATCCCTTGGGGCTAGCGGAGACAGATACGCAGTATTTT.

This sequence joins TRBV6-5 and TRBJ1-1; D gene ambiguous. CDR3 length equals 14 residues. Germline V CDR1 and CDR2: MNHEY, SVGAGI. Trimming stripped 7 bases from V and 3 bases from J, with 15 bases between. Written as DNA, the CDR3 is TGTGCCAGCACCCCGGACCTGGACTACACTGAAGCTTTCTTT. Translating it yields CASTPDLDYTEAFF.